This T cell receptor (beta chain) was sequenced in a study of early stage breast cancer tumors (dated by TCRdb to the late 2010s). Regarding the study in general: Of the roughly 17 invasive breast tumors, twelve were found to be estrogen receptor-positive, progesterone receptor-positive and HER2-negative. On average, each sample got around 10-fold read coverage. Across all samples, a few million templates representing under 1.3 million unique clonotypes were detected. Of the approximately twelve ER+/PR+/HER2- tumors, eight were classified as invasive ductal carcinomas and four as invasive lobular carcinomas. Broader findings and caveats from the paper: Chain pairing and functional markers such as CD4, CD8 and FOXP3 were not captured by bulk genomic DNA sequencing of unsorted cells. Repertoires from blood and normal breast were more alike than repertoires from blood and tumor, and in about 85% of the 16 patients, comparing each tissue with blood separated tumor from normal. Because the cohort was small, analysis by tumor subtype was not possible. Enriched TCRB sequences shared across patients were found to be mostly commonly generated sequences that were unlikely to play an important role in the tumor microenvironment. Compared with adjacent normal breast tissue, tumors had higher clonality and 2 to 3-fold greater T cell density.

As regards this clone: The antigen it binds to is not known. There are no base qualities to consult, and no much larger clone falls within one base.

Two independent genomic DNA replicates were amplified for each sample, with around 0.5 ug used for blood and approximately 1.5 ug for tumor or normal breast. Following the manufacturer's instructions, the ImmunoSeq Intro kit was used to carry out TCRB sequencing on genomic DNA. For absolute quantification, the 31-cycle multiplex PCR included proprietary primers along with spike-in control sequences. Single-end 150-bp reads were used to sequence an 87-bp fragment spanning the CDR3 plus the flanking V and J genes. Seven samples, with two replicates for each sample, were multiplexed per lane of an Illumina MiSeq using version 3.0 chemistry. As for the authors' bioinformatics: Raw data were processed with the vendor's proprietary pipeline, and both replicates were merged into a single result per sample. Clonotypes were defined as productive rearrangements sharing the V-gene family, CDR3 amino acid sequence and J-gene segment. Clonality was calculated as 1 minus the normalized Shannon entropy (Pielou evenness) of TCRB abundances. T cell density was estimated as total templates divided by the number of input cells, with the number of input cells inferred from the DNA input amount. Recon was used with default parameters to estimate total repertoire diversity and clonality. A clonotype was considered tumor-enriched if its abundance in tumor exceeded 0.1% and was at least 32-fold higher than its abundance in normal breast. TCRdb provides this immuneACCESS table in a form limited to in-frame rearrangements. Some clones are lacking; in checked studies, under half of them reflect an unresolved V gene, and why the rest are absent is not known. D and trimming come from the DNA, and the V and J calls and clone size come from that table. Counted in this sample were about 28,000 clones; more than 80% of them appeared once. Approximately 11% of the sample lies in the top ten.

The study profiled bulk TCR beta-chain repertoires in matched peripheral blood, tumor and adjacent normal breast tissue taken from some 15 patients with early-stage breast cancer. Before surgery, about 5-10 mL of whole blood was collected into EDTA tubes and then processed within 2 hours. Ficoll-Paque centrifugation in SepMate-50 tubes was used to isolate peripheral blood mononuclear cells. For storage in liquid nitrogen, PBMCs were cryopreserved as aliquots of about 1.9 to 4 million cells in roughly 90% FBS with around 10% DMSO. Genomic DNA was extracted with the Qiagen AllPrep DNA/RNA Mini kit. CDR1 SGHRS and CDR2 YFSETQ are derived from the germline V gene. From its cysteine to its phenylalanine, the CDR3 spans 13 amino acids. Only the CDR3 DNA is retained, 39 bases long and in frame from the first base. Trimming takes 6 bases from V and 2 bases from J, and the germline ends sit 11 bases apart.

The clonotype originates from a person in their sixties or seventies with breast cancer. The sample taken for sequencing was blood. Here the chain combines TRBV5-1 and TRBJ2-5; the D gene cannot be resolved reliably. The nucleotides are TGCGCCAGCACCCCGACACCACAAGAGACCCAGTACTTC. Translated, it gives CASTPTPQETQYF.